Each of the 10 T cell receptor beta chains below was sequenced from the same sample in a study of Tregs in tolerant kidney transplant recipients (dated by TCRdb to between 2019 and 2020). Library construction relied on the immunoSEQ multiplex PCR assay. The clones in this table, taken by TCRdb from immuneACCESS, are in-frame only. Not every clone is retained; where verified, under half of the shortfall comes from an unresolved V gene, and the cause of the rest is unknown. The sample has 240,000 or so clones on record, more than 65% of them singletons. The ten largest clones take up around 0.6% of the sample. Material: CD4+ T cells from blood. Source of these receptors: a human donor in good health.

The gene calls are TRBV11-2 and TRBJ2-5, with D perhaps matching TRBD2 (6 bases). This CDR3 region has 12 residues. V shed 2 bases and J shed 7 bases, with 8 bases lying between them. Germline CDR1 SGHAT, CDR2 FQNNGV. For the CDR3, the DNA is TGTGCCAGCAGCTTAATCGGGGGGACCCAGTACTTC. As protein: CASSLIGGTQYF.

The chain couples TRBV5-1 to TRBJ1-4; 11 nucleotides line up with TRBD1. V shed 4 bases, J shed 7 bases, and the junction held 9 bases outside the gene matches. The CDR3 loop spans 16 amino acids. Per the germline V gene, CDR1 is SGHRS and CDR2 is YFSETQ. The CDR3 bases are TGCGCCAGCAGCAGGGGCGGACAGGGGGCTATTGAAAAACTGTTTTTT. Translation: CASSRGGQGAIEKLFF.

CDR3 DNA: TGTGCCAGCACCTTTATAGCGGGAGACGAGCAGTACTTC. This gives the protein CASTFIAGDEQYF. The gene calls are TRBV5-6 and TRBJ2-7; 9 nucleotides line up with TRBD2. Unmatched junction bases numbered 6, after V lost 6 bases and J lost 5 bases. The CDR3 is made up of 13 amino acids. The germline V gene encodes CDR1 SGHDT and CDR2 YYEEEE.

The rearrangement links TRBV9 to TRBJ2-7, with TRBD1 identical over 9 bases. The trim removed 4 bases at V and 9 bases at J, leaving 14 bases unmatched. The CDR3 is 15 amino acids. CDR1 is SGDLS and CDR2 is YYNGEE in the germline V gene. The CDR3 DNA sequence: TGTGCCAGCAGCAAGACATCGGGACAGGGAAGTGTGCAGTACTTC. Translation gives CASSKTSGQGSVQYF.

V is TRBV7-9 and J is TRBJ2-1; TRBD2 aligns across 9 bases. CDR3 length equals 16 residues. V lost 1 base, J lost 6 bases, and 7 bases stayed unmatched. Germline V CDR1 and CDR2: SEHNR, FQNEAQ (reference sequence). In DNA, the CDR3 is TGTGCCAGCAGCTTAGGCGCTAGCGGGGTTGTCAATGAGCAGTTCTTC. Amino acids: CASSLGASGVVNEQFF.

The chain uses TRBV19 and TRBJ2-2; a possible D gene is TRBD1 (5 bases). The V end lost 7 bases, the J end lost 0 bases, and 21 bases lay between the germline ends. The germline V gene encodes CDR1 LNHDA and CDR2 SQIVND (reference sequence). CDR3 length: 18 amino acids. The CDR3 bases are TGTGCCAGTACCCATCGGATAGGGGCGAATTCGAACACCGGGGAGCTGTTTTTT. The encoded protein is CASTHRIGANSNTGELFF.

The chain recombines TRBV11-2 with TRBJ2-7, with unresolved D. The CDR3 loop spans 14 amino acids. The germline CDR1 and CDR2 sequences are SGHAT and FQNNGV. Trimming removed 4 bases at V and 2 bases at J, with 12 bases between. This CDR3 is CASSSSIQTYEQYF. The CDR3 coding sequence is TGTGCCAGCAGCTCTTCAATACAGACCTACGAGCAGTACTTC.

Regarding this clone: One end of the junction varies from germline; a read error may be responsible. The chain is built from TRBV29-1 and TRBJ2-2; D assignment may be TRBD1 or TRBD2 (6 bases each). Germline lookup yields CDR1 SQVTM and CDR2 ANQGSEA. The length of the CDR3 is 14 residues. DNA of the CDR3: TGCAGTGCACAGTTCGGGGGCCACACCAGGGAGCTGTTTTTT. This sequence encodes CSAQFGGHTRELFF.

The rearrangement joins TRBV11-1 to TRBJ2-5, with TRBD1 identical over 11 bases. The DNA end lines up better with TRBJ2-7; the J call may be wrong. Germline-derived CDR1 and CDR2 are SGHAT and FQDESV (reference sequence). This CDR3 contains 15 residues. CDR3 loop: CASSAGTGGSYEQYF. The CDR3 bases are TGTGCCAGCAGCGCAGGGACAGGGGGGTCCTACGAGCAGTACTTC.

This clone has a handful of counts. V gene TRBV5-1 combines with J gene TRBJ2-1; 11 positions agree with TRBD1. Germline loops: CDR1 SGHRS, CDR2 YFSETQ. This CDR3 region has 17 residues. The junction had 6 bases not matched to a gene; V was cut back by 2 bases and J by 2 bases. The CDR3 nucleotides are TGCGCCAGCAGCTTTACCGGGACAGGGGGGACCTACAATGAGCAGTTCTTC. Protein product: CASSFTGTGGTYNEQFF.